This T cell receptor beta chain was sequenced in a study of CD8 T cells in ankylosing spondylitis. Between the trimmed V and J ends, which lost 0 bases and 6 bases, there was a span of 15 bases. The CDR3 is 15 residues long. Germline CDR1 reads KGHSH; CDR2 reads LQKENI. Quantitative 5'-RACE with molecular barcodes was used to make the TCR beta libraries. From the 5' RACE reads, TCRdb called clonotypes with MiXCR, one entry per CDR3 protein. The sample shows around 210,000 distinct CDR3 sequences, under 8.5% of them seen only once. Study observations and caveats: Disease-linked clones displayed a CD8+ phenotype and appeared relatively rarely in peripheral blood. A TCR beta motif made of roughly eight highly homologous variants seemed typical of ankylosing spondylitis blood.

This clonotype was observed many times. Its antigen is not identified. The chain combines TRBV18 with TRBJ2-7; possibly TRBD2 for D (7 bases). Sequencing was done on a sample of blood, either unsorted or a sorted T cell fraction (not recorded which). The receptor was isolated from a female donor with ankylosing spondylitis or in good health (not recorded which). CDR3 amino acids: CASSPPRGTKGEQYF. In DNA form, the CDR3 reads TGTGCCAGCTCACCACCGAGGGGGACTAAAGGCGAGCAGTACTTC.